These 16 T cell receptor beta chains were all obtained from the same sample, sequenced in a study of prognosis after radiotherapy for stage I lung cancer. Two-round multiplex PCR on genomic DNA was the method by which TCR beta CDR3 was amplified. Primers specific to each TRBV and TRBJ gene were used in first-round PCR. MiXCR was run by TCRdb on the multiplex PCR reads, yielding one entry per CDR3 protein. The top ten clones hold less than 30% of a sample with under 50,000 distinct CDR3 sequences, 24% of them seen once. This specimen consisted of PBMCs, obtained before or after stereotactic body radiation therapy (not recorded which). The receptors derive from a donor over 45 with non-small cell lung cancer.

This clonotype was seen many times. J is TRBJ2-5 and V is TRBV5-1, with TRBD1 as a possible D gene (6 bases). Between the trimmed V and J ends, which lost 1 base and 5 bases, there was a span of 12 bases. The CDR3 length is 14 residues. CDR1 and CDR2 from the germline V gene are SGHRS and YFSETQ. The CDR3 sequence is CASSLRTASETQYF. The CDR3, as DNA: TGCGCCAGCAGCTTGAGGACAGCGTCGGAGACCCAGTACTTC.

Concerning this clonotype: This could be a read error, since a much larger clone is one nucleotide away. Because it lacks the conserved phenylalanine or tryptophan at the end, this CDR3 is likely a read error. This chain links TRBV29-1 with TRBJ2-7, with TRBD1 identical over 9 bases. The germline V gene has CDR1 SQVTM and CDR2 ANQGSEA. The CDR3 is made up of 14 amino acids. V shed 3 bases and J 7 bases; nucleotides not matched to a gene: 10. The CDR3 DNA reads as TGCAGCGTTGAGGAAGGACAGGGGATGGGGGAGCAGTACCTC. It translates to CSVEEGQGMGEQYL.

The table lists this clonotype with many counts. The chain carries TRBV5-1 and TRBJ1-3; D perhaps matches TRBD1 (6 bases). Germline CDR1 and CDR2: SGHRS and YFSETQ. With 0 bases removed from V and 0 bases from J, the gap between germline ends came to 7 bases. This CDR3 spans 15 amino acids. The DNA for the CDR3 is TGCGCCAGCAGCTTGGAAGGGGGCTCTGGAAACACCATATATTTT. Its translation is CASSLEGGSGNTIYF.

Many counts were recorded for this clonotype. The gene calls are TRBV10-3 and TRBJ2-1; 15 bases line up with TRBD2. Unmatched junction bases numbered 7, after V lost 10 bases and J lost 0 bases. The CDR3 is made up of 17 amino acids. Germline CDR1 reads ENHRY; CDR2 reads SYGVKD. CDR3 amino acids: CATRGTSGGSSYNEQFF. DNA for the CDR3: TGTGCCACGAGAGGGACTAGCGGGGGGAGCTCCTACAATGAGCAGTTCTTC.

Turning to this clonotype: A read error likely explains this, since a far larger clone differs by one base. The rearrangement joins TRBV28 to TRBJ1-1; 7 nucleotides match TRBD2. The assigned J gene may be wrong: the sequence end matches TRBJ2-3 better. Germline loops: CDR1 MDHEN, CDR2 SYDVKM. This CDR3 is 16 amino acids long. Here the CDR3 DNA reads TGTGCCAGCAGGTATCTCAGCGGGGAGCGAGCAGGTACGCAGTATTTT. Translating it yields CASRYLSGERAGTQYF.

This clonotype was found many times. The rearrangement joins TRBV9 to TRBJ2-1; no clear D. With 0 bases removed from V and 6 bases from J, the gap between germline ends came to 10 bases. The CDR3 consists of 14 residues. Per the germline V gene, CDR1 is SGDLS and CDR2 is YYNGEE. The CDR3 sequence is CASSVDPQVNEQFF. For the CDR3, the DNA is TGTGCCAGCAGCGTAGATCCTCAAGTCAATGAGCAGTTCTTC.

In its sample, this clonotype was seen a few times. The chain recombines TRBV10-3 with TRBJ1-1; D might be TRBD1 (5 bases). Trimming left V 6 bases short and J 3 bases short, with 14 bases between. Germline loops: CDR1 ENHRY, CDR2 SYGVKD. CDR3 size: 14 residues. The CDR3 region is CAIRPMTAHTEAFF. The CDR3 DNA reads as TGTGCCATCAGACCGATGACAGCCCACACTGAAGCTTTCTTT.

The sample holds many counts of this clonotype. V is TRBV7-9 and J is TRBJ2-1, with 14 bases fitting TRBD2. Germline V gives CDR1 SEHNR, CDR2 FQNEAQ (reference sequence). The V and J ends lost 5 bases and 2 bases, in that order; junction bases with no gene match: 2. CDR3 size: 16 residues. This CDR3 reads CASSQTSGGAYNEQFF. The CDR3 coding sequence is TGTGCCAGCAGCCAGACTAGCGGGGGGGCCTACAATGAGCAGTTCTTC.

A word on this clonotype: This sequence may be a read error, since a much larger clone differs from it by one base. The chain has TRBV6-1 and TRBJ1-1; D uncertain. The CDR3 totals 14 residues. Trimming removed 7 bases at V and 5 bases at J, with 17 bases between. CDR1 is MNHNS and CDR2 is SASEGT in the germline V gene. The CDR3, as DNA: TGTGCCAGCATCCGGATTAGGGTCGAGACTGAAGCTTTCTTT. Amino acids: CASIRIRVETEAFF.

The chain recombines TRBV20-1 with TRBJ2-2, with 10 bases identical to TRBD1. The trim removed 3 bases at V and 4 bases at J, leaving 20 bases unmatched. The germline V gene has CDR1 DFQATT and CDR2 SNEGSKA (reference sequence). The CDR3 sequence is 20 residues long. CDR3 region: CSASPSRDRGAERCTGELFF. For the CDR3, the DNA is TGCAGTGCTAGCCCTAGCCGGGACAGGGGCGCAGAGCGATGCACCGGGGAGCTGTTTTTT.

This clonotype was observed at least ten times. The CDR3 region has the DNA TGTGCCAGCAGTTGGGATCAGCCCCAGCATTTT. Encoded protein: CASSWDQPQHF. The chain is built from TRBV6-4 and TRBJ1-5; D remains ambiguous. Germline lookup yields CDR1 MRHNA and CDR2 SNTAGT. CDR3 length: 11 residues. V shed 5 bases and J shed 5 bases, with 4 bases lying between them.

This clonotype has ten or more counts. The CDR3 protein is CASTYGSGRRRNTIYF. CDR3 nucleotides: TGTGCCAGCACCTATGGTAGTGGTCGGCGTCGAAACACCATATATTTT. J is TRBJ1-3 and V is TRBV28; D gene unclear. Germline lookup yields CDR1 MDHEN and CDR2 SYDVKM. CDR3 length: 16 amino acids. V lost 7 bases and J 5 bases, leaving 21 bases between the germline ends.

The chain is built from TRBV20-1 and TRBJ2-7; D may be TRBD2 (6 bases). Germline lookup yields CDR1 DFQATT and CDR2 SNEGSKA (reference sequence). The CDR3 contains 15 residues. Trimming left V 5 bases short and J 5 bases short, with 22 bases between. The CDR3, as DNA: TGCAGTGCTCAACGGGCTAGCGCCCTTACCAACGAGCAGTACTTC. This gives the protein CSAQRASALTNEQYF.

Points on this clonotype: A read error may account for a junction end that differs from germline. J is TRBJ2-1 and V is TRBV27, with TRBD2 matching over 7 bases. The CDR3 totals 13 residues. Per germline, CDR1 MNHEY and CDR2 SMNVEV (reference sequence). The CDR3 sequence is CARSLAGRDEQFF. Written as DNA, the CDR3 is TGTGCCAGAAGTTTAGCGGGCAGGGATGAGCAGTTCTTC.

This clonotype has at least ten counts. The V gene is TRBV10-3, the J gene TRBJ2-5, with D possibly being TRBD2 (6 bases). The CDR3 runs to 13 residues. The germline gives CDR1 ENHRY, CDR2 SYGVKD. V was trimmed by 2 bases and J by 4 bases, leaving 8 bases between them. The CDR3, as DNA: TGTGCCATCAGTGAGAATAGCGGAGAGACCCAGTACTTC. Residues: CAISENSGETQYF.

This clonotype was seen at least ten times. This chain links TRBV6-1 with TRBJ1-1; D not resolved. Germline-derived CDR1 and CDR2 are MNHNS and SASEGT. The germline V and J ends were trimmed by 5 bases and 2 bases, with 18 bases remaining between them. CDR3 size: 16 residues. The CDR3 DNA is TGTGCCAGCAGTCGTTTTTTGGCCTTAAAAAACACTGAAGCTTTCTTT. It translates to CASSRFLALKNTEAFF.